The rows below give T cell receptor beta chains drawn from one sample of a study of T cells in Graves' hyperthyroidism and ophthalmopathy. TCRdb itself ran the multiplex PCR reads through MiXCR, one entry per CDR3 protein. The top ten hold around half of the sample, which has under 350,000 distinct CDR3 sequences, approximately 22% seen once. Sequenced material: blood. The source is a woman aged 45 to 65 with Graves' hyperthyroidism. Each CDR3 is given with its conserved first and last residue. A D gene is named only where the DNA matches it firmly. Clone sizes are given selectively: once, few, many, or a class where the clone is expanded.

j_gene: TRBJ1-5; v_gene: TRBV11-2; d_gene: TRBD1; abundance: few; CDR3aa: CASSLALDRAIPQPQHF; CDR3nt: TGTGCCAGCAGCTTAGCCCTGGACAGGGCGATTCCTCAGCCCCAGCATTTT
j_gene: TRBJ2-5; v_gene: TRBV29-1; d_gene: TRBD1; abundance: .; CDR3aa: CSVERDRQETQYF; CDR3nt: TGCAGCGTTGAAAGGGACAGACAAGAGACCCAGTACTTC
j_gene: TRBJ1-1; v_gene: TRBV28; d_gene: TRBD1; abundance: many; CDR3aa: CASSTQGARTEAFF; CDR3nt: TGTGCCAGCAGTACCCAGGGGGCGCGAACTGAAGCTTTCTTT
j_gene: TRBJ1-3; v_gene: TRBV5-1; d_gene: .; abundance: many; CDR3aa: CASSLGGYNSGNTIYF; CDR3nt: TGCGCCAGCAGCTTGGGGGGCTACAACTCTGGAAACACCATATATTTT
j_gene: TRBJ1-1; v_gene: TRBV4-1; d_gene: .; abundance: few; CDR3aa: CASSQDPGVGTEAFF; CDR3nt: TGCGCCAGCAGCCAAGATCCAGGGGTCGGGACTGAAGCTTTCTTT
j_gene: TRBJ2-1; v_gene: TRBV2; d_gene: TRBD1; abundance: many; CDR3aa: CASSLFDGQGYNEQFF; CDR3nt: TGTGCCAGCAGCCTCTTTGACGGACAGGGCTACAATGAGCAGTTCTTC
j_gene: TRBJ2-6; v_gene: TRBV9; d_gene: .; abundance: few; CDR3aa: CASSPRGLAGANVLTF; CDR3nt: TGTGCCAGCAGCCCAAGAGGGCTAGCTGGGGCCAACGTCCTGACTTTC
j_gene: TRBJ2-7; v_gene: TRBV5-8; d_gene: TRBD1; abundance: few; CDR3aa: CASSRLGQGADEQYF; CDR3nt: TGTGCCAGCAGTCGCCTCGGACAGGGGGCGGACGAGCAGTACTTC
j_gene: TRBJ2-5; v_gene: TRBV9; d_gene: .; abundance: few; CDR3aa: CASSVGGARETQYF; CDR3nt: TGTGCCAGCAGCGTCGGAGGAGCAAGAGAGACCCAGTACTTC
j_gene: TRBJ1-4; v_gene: TRBV20-1; d_gene: TRBD1; abundance: .; CDR3aa: CSARATGGFEKLFF; CDR3nt: TGCAGTGCTAGAGCCACAGGGGGCTTTGAAAAACTGTTTTTT
j_gene: TRBJ2-7; v_gene: TRBV7-8; d_gene: .; abundance: many; CDR3aa: CASSLVTGGPSEQYF; CDR3nt: TGTGCCAGCAGCTTAGTTACCGGGGGGCCAAGCGAGCAGTACTTC
j_gene: TRBJ2-2; v_gene: TRBV7-2; d_gene: TRBD2; abundance: .; CDR3aa: CASSWLAGGVGELFF; CDR3nt: TGTGCCAGCAGCTGGCTTGCGGGAGGGGTCGGGGAGCTGTTTTTT
j_gene: TRBJ2-5; v_gene: TRBV27; d_gene: .; abundance: .; CDR3aa: CASSDLSAGRETQYF; CDR3nt: TGTGCCAGCAGTGACCTGTCAGCCGGTCGAGAGACCCAGTACTTC
j_gene: TRBJ2-2; v_gene: TRBV28; d_gene: .; abundance: .; CDR3aa: CASSLTQGTGELFF; CDR3nt: TGTGCCAGCAGCTTGACACAGGGTACCGGGGAGCTGTTTTTT
j_gene: TRBJ1-5; v_gene: TRBV20-1; d_gene: .; abundance: many; CDR3aa: CSASSRVSNQPQHF; CDR3nt: TGCAGTGCTAGTTCCCGGGTTAGCAATCAGCCCCAGCATTTT
j_gene: TRBJ2-1; v_gene: TRBV20-1; d_gene: TRBD2; abundance: many; CDR3aa: CSANSVAGGRSNEQFF; CDR3nt: TGCAGTGCTAACTCGGTAGCGGGAGGGCGAAGCAATGAGCAGTTCTTC
j_gene: TRBJ2-2; v_gene: TRBV28; d_gene: .; abundance: many; CDR3aa: CASSLSGPGDTGELFF; CDR3nt: TGTGCCAGCAGTTTATCTGGGCCGGGGGACACCGGGGAGCTGTTTTTT
j_gene: TRBJ2-3; v_gene: TRBV7-8; d_gene: TRBD2; abundance: many; CDR3aa: CASRLPGLAVISTDTQYF; CDR3nt: TGTGCCAGCAGGTTACCGGGACTAGCGGTTATAAGCACAGATACGCAGTATTTT
j_gene: TRBJ2-1; v_gene: TRBV28; d_gene: TRBD2; abundance: many; CDR3aa: CASSFPGLAVYNEQFF; CDR3nt: TGTGCCAGCAGTTTCCCGGGACTAGCGGTCTACAATGAGCAGTTCTTC
j_gene: TRBJ2-7; v_gene: TRBV7-2; d_gene: TRBD2; abundance: many; CDR3aa: CASTPGAAGSSYEQYF; CDR3nt: TGTGCCAGCACCCCCGGGGCAGCGGGGTCCTCCTACGAGCAGTACTTC
j_gene: TRBJ2-7; v_gene: TRBV2; d_gene: TRBD2; abundance: .; CDR3aa: CASSRGTSGTNDEQYF; CDR3nt: TGTGCCAGCAGCCGCGGGACTAGCGGGACCAACGACGAGCAGTACTTC
j_gene: TRBJ1-1; v_gene: TRBV28; d_gene: .; abundance: many; CDR3aa: CASSLVGFSEAFF; CDR3nt: TGTGCCAGCAGTTTAGTCGGGTTCTCTGAAGCTTTCTTT
j_gene: TRBJ1-1; v_gene: TRBV30; d_gene: TRBD1; abundance: many; CDR3aa: CAWKGAGGLNTEAFF; CDR3nt: TGTGCCTGGAAAGGAGCAGGGGGCCTGAACACTGAAGCTTTCTTT
j_gene: TRBJ2-1; v_gene: TRBV7-9; d_gene: .; abundance: many; CDR3aa: CASSLGGGTGMAEQFF; CDR3nt: TGTGCCAGCAGCTTAGGGGGGGGCACAGGGATGGCTGAGCAGTTCTTC
j_gene: TRBJ1-6; v_gene: TRBV6-5; d_gene: .; abundance: .; CDR3aa: CASRVSRTNSPLHF; CDR3nt: TGTGCCAGCAGGGTATCGAGAACGAATTCACCCCTCCACTTT
j_gene: TRBJ1-1; v_gene: TRBV18; d_gene: .; abundance: many; CDR3aa: CASSPVRGQNTEAFF; CDR3nt: TGTGCCAGCTCACCTGTCCGGGGGCAGAACACTGAAGCTTTCTTT
j_gene: TRBJ2-3; v_gene: TRBV9; d_gene: .; abundance: .; CDR3aa: CASSAETGLGTDTQYF; CDR3nt: TGTGCCAGCAGCGCAGAGACAGGTTTGGGCACAGATACGCAGTATTTT
j_gene: TRBJ2-1; v_gene: TRBV7-9; d_gene: .; abundance: many; CDR3aa: CASSFGENEQFF; CDR3nt: TGTGCCAGCAGCTTTGGGGAGAACGAGCAGTTCTTC
j_gene: TRBJ2-7; v_gene: TRBV5-1; d_gene: TRBD2; abundance: .; CDR3aa: CASSLGASGIHEQYF; CDR3nt: TGCGCCAGCAGCTTGGGAGCTAGCGGGATACACGAGCAGTACTTC